These T cell receptor beta chains were read from a single sample in a study of CD8 T cells in cerebrospinal fluid in Alzheimer's disease. TCRdb re-called the 10x single-cell sequencing reads and gives one entry per CDR3 protein, without DNA. This table lists roughly 1,500 distinct CDR3 sequences. The sequenced sample consisted of cerebrospinal fluid. The receptor set was obtained from a human donor with mild cognitive impairment. The CDR3 runs from the conserved cysteine through the conserved F or W. Fields, in order: V gene, J gene, clone size, CDR3 length, CDR3 protein. A row's size may be missing; if present it is once, few, many or a size class.

V gene: TRBV3-2; J gene: TRBJ2-7; clone size: medium-sized; CDR3 length: 15; CDR3 protein: CASSFTSGSSYEQYF
V gene: TRBV6-5; J gene: TRBJ1-4; clone size: .; CDR3 length: 14; CDR3 protein: CASSYRGPDEKLFF
V gene: TRBV28; J gene: TRBJ1-4; clone size: medium-sized; CDR3 length: 17; CDR3 protein: CASSPDAAAFANEKLFF
V gene: TRBV20-1; J gene: TRBJ2-3; clone size: medium-sized; CDR3 length: 16; CDR3 protein: CSASQLEGDSTDTQYF
V gene: TRBV5-1; J gene: TRBJ1-2; clone size: large; CDR3 length: 18; CDR3 protein: CASSLKYSPGTLNYGYTF
V gene: TRBV20-1; J gene: TRBJ1-2; clone size: medium-sized; CDR3 length: 15; CDR3 protein: CSARERGGGLGGYTF
V gene: TRBV4-1; J gene: TRBJ2-7; clone size: medium-sized; CDR3 length: 13; CDR3 protein: CASSRGKDYEQYF
V gene: TRBV4-1; J gene: TRBJ2-7; clone size: large; CDR3 length: 15; CDR3 protein: CASSQDRSLTYEQYF
V gene: TRBV18; J gene: TRBJ2-4; clone size: medium-sized; CDR3 length: 15; CDR3 protein: CASSPDRGAKNIQYF
V gene: TRBV6-5; J gene: TRBJ1-1; clone size: .; CDR3 length: 13; CDR3 protein: CASSLGQHTEAFF
V gene: TRBV12-3/TRBV12-4; J gene: TRBJ1-1; clone size: medium-sized; CDR3 length: 13; CDR3 protein: CASSFGGNTEAFF
V gene: TRBV5-1; J gene: TRBJ2-3; clone size: .; CDR3 length: 15; CDR3 protein: CASSLGQWETDTQYF
V gene: TRBV5-1; J gene: TRBJ2-3; clone size: large; CDR3 length: 13; CDR3 protein: CASSFYSGDTQYF
V gene: TRBV7-3; J gene: TRBJ2-3; clone size: medium-sized; CDR3 length: 17; CDR3 protein: CASSARGLAGDLDTQYF
V gene: TRBV5-6; J gene: TRBJ2-3; clone size: .; CDR3 length: 12; CDR3 protein: CASSREWGPQYF
V gene: TRBV7-2; J gene: TRBJ2-7; clone size: medium-sized; CDR3 length: 14; CDR3 protein: CASSPASLSNGQYF
V gene: TRBV12-3/TRBV12-4; J gene: TRBJ2-1; clone size: medium-sized; CDR3 length: 15; CDR3 protein: CASSRRTGGEGEQFF
V gene: TRBV5-1; J gene: TRBJ2-2; clone size: medium-sized; CDR3 length: 18; CDR3 protein: CASSLGQGVIFGTGELFF
V gene: TRBV20-1; J gene: TRBJ2-7; clone size: .; CDR3 length: 13; CDR3 protein: CSALDWSYYEQYF
V gene: TRBV29-1; J gene: TRBJ1-1; clone size: medium-sized; CDR3 length: 17; CDR3 protein: CSVEDTGQGIMNTEAFF
V gene: TRBV6-1; J gene: TRBJ2-3; clone size: medium-sized; CDR3 length: 15; CDR3 protein: CASNSAGTITDTQYF
V gene: TRBV30; J gene: TRBJ2-3; clone size: .; CDR3 length: 16; CDR3 protein: CAWSVGGTLGTDTQYF
V gene: TRBV6-5; J gene: TRBJ2-3; clone size: .; CDR3 length: 15; CDR3 protein: CASSFTASPTDTQYF
V gene: TRBV7-9; J gene: TRBJ2-1; clone size: medium-sized; CDR3 length: 14; CDR3 protein: CASSLALQGPDQFF
V gene: TRBV7-3; J gene: TRBJ2-1; clone size: medium-sized; CDR3 length: 13; CDR3 protein: CASSREAHNEQFF
V gene: TRBV7-2; J gene: TRBJ2-3; clone size: hyperexpanded; CDR3 length: 14; CDR3 protein: CASSIGTFTDTQYF
V gene: TRBV24-1; J gene: TRBJ2-5; clone size: medium-sized; CDR3 length: 14; CDR3 protein: CATSDRDPVETQYF
V gene: TRBV13; J gene: TRBJ1-3; clone size: .; CDR3 length: 14; CDR3 protein: CASSPLRSLNTIYF
V gene: TRBV7-2; J gene: TRBJ2-5; clone size: medium-sized; CDR3 length: 16; CDR3 protein: CASSPPQRRSQETQYF
V gene: TRBV12-3/TRBV12-4; J gene: TRBJ2-3; clone size: .; CDR3 length: 14; CDR3 protein: CASNPGPFTDTQYF
V gene: TRBV6-1; J gene: TRBJ2-4; clone size: .; CDR3 length: 16; CDR3 protein: CASEMGGKKAKNIQYF